One sample yielded the 13 T cell receptor beta chains listed below, sequenced in a study of monozygotic twins with inflammatory bowel disease. With the 5' RACE reads reprocessed, TCRdb shows one record per CDR3 protein and no DNA. Seen in this sample are more than 300,000 distinct CDR3 sequences; the ten most common clones hold 2.6%. Specimen: blood. These receptor sequences come from a human donor with ulcerative colitis or Crohn's disease, or a healthy co-twin of an affected twin (not recorded which).

The chain joins TRBV9 to TRBJ2-5; the D call from TCRdb, TRBD2, cannot be confirmed without DNA. This CDR3 comprises 16 residues. The germline CDR1 and CDR2 sequences are SGDLS and YYNGEE. The CDR3 spells CASSEPGLAGTETQYF.

The chain recombines TRBV6-5 with TRBJ2-1; without DNA, the TCRdb call of TRBD2 cannot be checked. The germline V gene encodes CDR1 MNHEY and CDR2 SVGAGI. This CDR3 has 14 residues. The CDR3 region is CASSYDMWGAEQFF.

The gene calls are TRBV20-1 and TRBJ2-5; TCRdb returns TRBD2, unconfirmable since there is no DNA. This CDR3 comprises 19 residues. Germline CDR1 and CDR2: DFQATT and SNEGSKA (reference sequence). CDR3 sequence reads: CSARVPGLAGGTALGAQYF.

CDR3 protein: CASSPEQMAQYF. The rearrangement joins TRBV5-1 to TRBJ2-5; TCRdb selects TRBD1, and the lack of DNA leaves this call unchecked. Germline values: CDR1 SGHRS, CDR2 YFSETQ. This CDR3 is built from 12 residues.

The chain links TRBV5-1 to TRBJ1-2. The CDR3 consists of 14 residues. CDR1 and CDR2 from the germline V gene are SGHRS and YFSETQ. The CDR3 is CASSEIEANYGYTF.

The chain couples TRBV20-1 to TRBJ2-1; TCRdb selects TRBD1, and the lack of DNA leaves this call unchecked. CDR3 length: 15 amino acids. The germline gives CDR1 DFQATT, CDR2 SNEGSKA (reference sequence). The CDR3 here is CSARPGTGGRDEQFF.

The chain couples TRBV7-9 to TRBJ2-3; checking the TCRdb D call of TRBD1 is not possible without DNA. Per the germline V gene, CDR1 is SEHNR and CDR2 is FQNEAQ (reference sequence). CDR3 length: 16 residues. The CDR3 here is CASSSPIEVSTDTQYF.

This sequence joins TRBV7-2 and TRBJ2-5; TCRdb's assignment of TRBD2 cannot be checked, as there is no DNA. Per germline, CDR1 SGHTA and CDR2 FQGNSA. The length of the CDR3 is 14 residues. The CDR3 sequence is CASSRGVRKETQYF.

This CDR3 is CASSLQGAPGELFF. The chain links TRBV28 to TRBJ2-2; lacking DNA, the TRBD2 call made by TCRdb goes unchecked. CDR1 MDHEN and CDR2 SYDVKM come from the germline V gene. This CDR3 spans 14 amino acids.

CDR3 region: CASSLVRAGGAFVGETQYF. The chain has TRBV5-6 and TRBJ2-5; TCRdb outputs TRBD1, but without DNA this stays unchecked. The CDR3 runs to 19 residues. Germline CDR1 is SGHDT and CDR2 is YYEEEE.

This chain connects TRBV6-2 or TRBV6-3 to TRBJ1-6. The CDR3 is made up of 12 amino acids. From germline, CDR1 is MNHEY and CDR2 SVGEGT. CDR3 protein: CASSYLRTPLHF.

J is TRBJ2-1 and V is TRBV6-5; the TCRdb call, TRBD1, lacks DNA for checking. This CDR3 contains 14 residues. Germline lookup yields CDR1 MNHEY and CDR2 SVGAGI. This CDR3 reads CASSYPQGYNEQFF.

The chain uses TRBV13 and TRBJ2-3; the TCRdb D gene call, TRBD1, has no DNA to confirm it. Germline loops: CDR1 PRHDT, CDR2 FYEKMQ (reference sequence). The CDR3 is made up of 15 amino acids. This chain's CDR3 is CASSFRTGGADTQYF.